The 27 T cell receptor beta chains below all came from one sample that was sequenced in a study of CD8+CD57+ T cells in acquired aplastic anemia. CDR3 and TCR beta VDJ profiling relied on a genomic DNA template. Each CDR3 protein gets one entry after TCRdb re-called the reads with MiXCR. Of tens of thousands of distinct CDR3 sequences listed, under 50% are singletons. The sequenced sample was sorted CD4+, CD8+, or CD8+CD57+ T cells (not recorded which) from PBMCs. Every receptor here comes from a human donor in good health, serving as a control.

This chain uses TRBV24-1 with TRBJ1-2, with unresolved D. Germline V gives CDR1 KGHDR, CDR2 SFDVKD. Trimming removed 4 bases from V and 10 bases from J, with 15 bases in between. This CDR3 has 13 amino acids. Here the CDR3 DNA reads TGTGCCACCAGTGACCCCGGCGGAGGTGACTACACCTTC. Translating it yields CATSDPGGGDYTF.

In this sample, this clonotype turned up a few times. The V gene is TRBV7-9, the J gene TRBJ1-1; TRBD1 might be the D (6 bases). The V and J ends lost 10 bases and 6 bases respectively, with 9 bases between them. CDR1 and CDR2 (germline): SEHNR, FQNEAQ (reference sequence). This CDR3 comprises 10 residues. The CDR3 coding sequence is TGTGCCACCTGGACAGCTGAAGCTTTCTTT. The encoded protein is CATWTAEAFF.

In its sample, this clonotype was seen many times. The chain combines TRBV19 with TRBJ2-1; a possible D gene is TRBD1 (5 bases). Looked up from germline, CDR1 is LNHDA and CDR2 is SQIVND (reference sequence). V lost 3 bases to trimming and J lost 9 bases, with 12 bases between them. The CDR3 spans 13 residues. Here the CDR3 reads CASSIGWGVEQFF. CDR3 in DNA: TGTGCCAGTAGTATTGGTTGGGGCGTTGAGCAGTTCTTC.

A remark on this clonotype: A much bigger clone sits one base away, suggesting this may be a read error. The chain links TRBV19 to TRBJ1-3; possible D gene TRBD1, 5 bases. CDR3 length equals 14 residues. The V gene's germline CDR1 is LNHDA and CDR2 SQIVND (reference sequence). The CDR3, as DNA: TGTGCCAGTAGTCCGTCAGGGTTCGGGAACACCATATGTTTT. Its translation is CASSPSGFGNTICF.

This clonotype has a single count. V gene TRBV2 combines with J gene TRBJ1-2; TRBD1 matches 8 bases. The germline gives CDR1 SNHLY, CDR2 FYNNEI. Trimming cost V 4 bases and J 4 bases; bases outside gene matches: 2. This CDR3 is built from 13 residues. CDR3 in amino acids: CASSAGGGYGYTF. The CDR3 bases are TGTGCCAGCAGTGCAGGGGGCGGCTATGGCTACACCTTC.

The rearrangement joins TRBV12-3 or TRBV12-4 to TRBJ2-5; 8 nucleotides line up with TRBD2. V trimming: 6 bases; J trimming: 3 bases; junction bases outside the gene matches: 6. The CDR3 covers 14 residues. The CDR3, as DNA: TGTGCCAGCAGCCTGGGACTAGTTGAAGAGACCCAGTACTTC. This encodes CASSLGLVEETQYF.

This CDR3 reads CASTDRGSDGYTF. In DNA form, the CDR3 reads TGTGCCAGCACCGACAGGGGATCGGATGGCTACACCTTC. The chain recombines TRBV18 with TRBJ1-2; 8 nucleotides align to TRBD1. This CDR3 is 13 amino acids long. Losses at the gene ends were 8 bases for V and 6 bases for J; bases not matched to a gene: 8. Germline values: CDR1 KGHSH, CDR2 LQKENI.

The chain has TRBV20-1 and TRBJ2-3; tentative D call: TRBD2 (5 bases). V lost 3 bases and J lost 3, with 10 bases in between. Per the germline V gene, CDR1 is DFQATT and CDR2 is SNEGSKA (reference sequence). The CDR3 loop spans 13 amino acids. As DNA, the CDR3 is TGCAGTGCTAGTCCTAGGAGGACAGATACGCAGTATTTT. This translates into CSASPRRTDTQYF.

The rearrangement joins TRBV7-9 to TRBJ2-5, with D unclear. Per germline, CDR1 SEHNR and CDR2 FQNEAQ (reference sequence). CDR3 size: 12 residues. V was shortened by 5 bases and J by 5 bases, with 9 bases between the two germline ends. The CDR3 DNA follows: TGTGCCAGCAGCCCAGAGGCGGAGACCCAGTACTTC. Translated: CASSPEAETQYF. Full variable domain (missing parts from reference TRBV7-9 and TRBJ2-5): DTGVSQNPRHKITKRGQNVTFRCDPISEHNRLYWYRQTLGQGPEFLTYFQNEAQLEKSRLLSDRFSAERPKGSFSTLEIQRTEQGDSAMYLCASSPEAETQYFGPGTRLLVL.

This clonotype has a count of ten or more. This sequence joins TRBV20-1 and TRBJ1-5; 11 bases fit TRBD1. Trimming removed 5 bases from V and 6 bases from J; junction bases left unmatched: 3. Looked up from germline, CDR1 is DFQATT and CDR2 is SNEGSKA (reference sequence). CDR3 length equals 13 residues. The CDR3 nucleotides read TGCAGTGCTTGGACAGGGGGCCTTCAGCCCCAGCATTTT. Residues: CSAWTGGLQPQHF.

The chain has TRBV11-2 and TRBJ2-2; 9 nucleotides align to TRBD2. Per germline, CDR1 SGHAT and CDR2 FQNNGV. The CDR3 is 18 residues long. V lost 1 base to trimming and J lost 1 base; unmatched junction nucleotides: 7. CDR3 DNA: TGTGCCAGCAGCTTAGGTTGGTCTAGCGGGGAGAACACCGGGGAGCTGTTTTTT. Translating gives CASSLGWSSGENTGELFF.

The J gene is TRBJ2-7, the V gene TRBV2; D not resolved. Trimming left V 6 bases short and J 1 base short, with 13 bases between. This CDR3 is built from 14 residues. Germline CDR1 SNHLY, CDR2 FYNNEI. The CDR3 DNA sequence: TGTGCCAGCAGCCCGTTAGCTGTATCCTACGAGCAGTACTTC. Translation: CASSPLAVSYEQYF. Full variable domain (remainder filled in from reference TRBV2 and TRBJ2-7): EPEVTQTPSHQVTQMGQEVILRCVPISNHLYFYWYRQILGQKVEFLVSFYNNEISEKSEIFDDQFSVERPDGSNFTLKIRSTKLEDSAMYFCASSPLAVSYEQYFGPGTRLTVT.

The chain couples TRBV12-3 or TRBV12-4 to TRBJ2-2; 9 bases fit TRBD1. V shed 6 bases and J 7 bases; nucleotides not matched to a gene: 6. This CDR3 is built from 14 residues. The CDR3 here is CASSTGGINGELFF. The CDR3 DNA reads TGTGCCAGCAGCACAGGGGGCATCAACGGGGAGCTGTTTTTT.

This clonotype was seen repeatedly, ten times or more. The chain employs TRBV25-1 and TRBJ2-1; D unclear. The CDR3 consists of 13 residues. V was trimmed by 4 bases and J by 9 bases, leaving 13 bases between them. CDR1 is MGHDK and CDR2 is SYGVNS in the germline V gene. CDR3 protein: CASSGLREFEQFF. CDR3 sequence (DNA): TGTGCCAGCAGTGGCCTGCGAGAGTTTGAGCAGTTCTTC.

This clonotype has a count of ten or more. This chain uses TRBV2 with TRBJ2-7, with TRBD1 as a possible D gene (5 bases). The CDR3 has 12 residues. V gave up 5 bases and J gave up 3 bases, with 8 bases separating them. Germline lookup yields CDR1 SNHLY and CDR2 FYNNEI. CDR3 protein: CASSYRNYEQYF. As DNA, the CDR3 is TGTGCCAGCAGTTACAGGAACTACGAGCAGTACTTC.

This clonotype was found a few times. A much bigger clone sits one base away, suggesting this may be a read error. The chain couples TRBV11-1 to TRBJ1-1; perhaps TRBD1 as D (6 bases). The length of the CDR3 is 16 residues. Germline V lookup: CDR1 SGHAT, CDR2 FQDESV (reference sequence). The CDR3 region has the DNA TGTGCCAGCAGCCCGCGTCAGGTTAGGAGGGACACTGAAGCTCTCTTT. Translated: CASSPRQVRRDTEALF.

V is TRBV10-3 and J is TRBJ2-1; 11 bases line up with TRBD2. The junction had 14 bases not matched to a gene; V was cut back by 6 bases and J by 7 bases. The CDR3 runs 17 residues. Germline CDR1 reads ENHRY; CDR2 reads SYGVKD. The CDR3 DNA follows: TGTGCCATCAGCCATGGTAGCGGGGGGGCCTCAGAAAATGAGCAGTTCTTC. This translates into CAISHGSGGASENEQFF.

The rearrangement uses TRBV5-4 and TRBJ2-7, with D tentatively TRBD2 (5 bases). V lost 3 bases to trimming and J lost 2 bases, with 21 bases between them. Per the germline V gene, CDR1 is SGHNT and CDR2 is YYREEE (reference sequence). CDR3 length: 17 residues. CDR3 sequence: CASSWRRQEPNTYEQYF. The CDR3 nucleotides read TGTGCCAGCAGCTGGAGGCGTCAGGAGCCCAATACCTACGAGCAGTACTTC.

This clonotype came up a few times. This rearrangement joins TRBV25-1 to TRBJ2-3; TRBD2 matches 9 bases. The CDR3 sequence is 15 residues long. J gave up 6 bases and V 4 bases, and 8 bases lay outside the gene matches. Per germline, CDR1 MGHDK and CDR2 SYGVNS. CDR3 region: CASSALAGIGDTQYF. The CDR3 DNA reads TGTGCCAGCAGTGCCCTAGCGGGAATTGGGGATACGCAGTATTTT.

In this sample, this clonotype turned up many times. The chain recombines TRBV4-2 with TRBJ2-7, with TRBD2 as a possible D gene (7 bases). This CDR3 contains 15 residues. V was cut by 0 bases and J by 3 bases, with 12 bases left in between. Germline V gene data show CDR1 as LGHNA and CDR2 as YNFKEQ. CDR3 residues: CASSQEGGGSYEQYF. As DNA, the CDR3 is TGTGCCAGCAGCCAAGAGGGCGGGGGCAGCTACGAGCAGTACTTC.

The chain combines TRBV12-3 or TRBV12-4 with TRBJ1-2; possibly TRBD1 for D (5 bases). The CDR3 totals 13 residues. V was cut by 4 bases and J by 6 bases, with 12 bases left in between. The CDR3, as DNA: TGTGCCAGCAGTTCCACATGGGGGGATGGCTACACCTTC. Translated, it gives CASSSTWGDGYTF.

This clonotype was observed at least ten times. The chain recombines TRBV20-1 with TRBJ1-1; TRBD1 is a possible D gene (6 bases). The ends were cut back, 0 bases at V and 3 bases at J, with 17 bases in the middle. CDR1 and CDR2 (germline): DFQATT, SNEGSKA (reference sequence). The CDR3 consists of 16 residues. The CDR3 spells CSARDLGGNGDTEAFF. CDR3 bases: TGCAGTGCTAGAGATTTGGGGGGCAATGGGGACACTGAAGCTTTCTTT.

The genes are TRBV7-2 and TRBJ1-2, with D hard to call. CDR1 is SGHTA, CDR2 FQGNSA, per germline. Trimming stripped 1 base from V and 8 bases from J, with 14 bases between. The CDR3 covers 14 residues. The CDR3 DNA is TGTGCCAGCAGCTTAGTGAGTGGGGTGGGCGGCTACACCTTC. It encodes CASSLVSGVGGYTF. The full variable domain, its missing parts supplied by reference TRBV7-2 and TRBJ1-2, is GAGVSQSPSNKVTEKGKDVELRCDPISGHTALYWYRQSLGQGLEFLIYFQGNSAPDKSGLPSDRFSAERTGGSVSTLTIQRTQQEDSAVYLCASSLVSGVGGYTFGSGTRLTVV.

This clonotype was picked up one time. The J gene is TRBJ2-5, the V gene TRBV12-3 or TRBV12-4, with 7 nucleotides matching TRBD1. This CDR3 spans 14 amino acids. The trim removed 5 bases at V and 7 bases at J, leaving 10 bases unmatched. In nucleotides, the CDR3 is TGTGCCAGCAGTCCCGCGACAGGGAAAGGGACCCAGTACTTC. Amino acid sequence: CASSPATGKGTQYF.

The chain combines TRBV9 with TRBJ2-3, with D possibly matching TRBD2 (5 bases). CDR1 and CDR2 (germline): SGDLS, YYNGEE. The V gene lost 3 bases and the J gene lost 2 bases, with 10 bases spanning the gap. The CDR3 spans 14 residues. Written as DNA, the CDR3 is TGTGCCAGCAGCGAGACTACCTTCACAGATACGCAGTATTTT. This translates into CASSETTFTDTQYF.

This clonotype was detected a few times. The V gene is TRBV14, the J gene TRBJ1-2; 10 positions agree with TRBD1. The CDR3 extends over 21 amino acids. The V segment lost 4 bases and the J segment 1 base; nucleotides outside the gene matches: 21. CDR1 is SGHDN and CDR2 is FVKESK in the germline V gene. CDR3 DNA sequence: TGTGCCAGCAGCCCGAGCGGGAGGGCCGCGGACAGGGGGATAGGTAACTATGGCTACACCTTC. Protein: CASSPSGRAADRGIGNYGYTF.

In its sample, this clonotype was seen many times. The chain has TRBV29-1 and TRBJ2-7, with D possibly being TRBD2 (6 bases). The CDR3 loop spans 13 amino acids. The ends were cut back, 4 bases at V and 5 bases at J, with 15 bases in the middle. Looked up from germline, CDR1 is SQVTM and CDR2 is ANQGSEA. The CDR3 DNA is TGCAGCGTTGGGGGGGTGCGTGGTGACGAGCAGTACTTC. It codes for CSVGGVRGDEQYF.